The 16 T cell receptor beta chains presented below share a single source sample, sequenced in a study of T cell responses to AZD1222 COVID-19 vaccine. TCRdb keeps only in-frame clones here, not all; method: immunoSEQ multiplex PCR. Seen here are about 110,000 clones, about 86% observed once, and the top ten hold 3% to 3.5%. The sample consisted of peripheral blood, taken on day 0 of AZD1222 vaccination. Receptors were obtained from an adult in good health.

V gene TRBV5-3 combines with J gene TRBJ1-2; 8 bases fit TRBD1. TRBV5-3 counts as an open reading frame of uncertain function. The CDR3 runs to 13 residues. V lost 3 bases and J lost 3; bases outside the gene matches: 1. The CDR3 nucleotides are TGTGCCAGAAGCTGGGGACAGGACTATGGCTACACCTTC. This codes for CARSWGQDYGYTF.

The J gene is TRBJ1-1, the V gene TRBV21-1; the table names TRBD1, a call not compared with the DNA. TRBV21-1 is described as a pseudogene. The CDR3 runs to 16 residues. The CDR3 here is CASSNPKTGLHTEAFF. The CDR3, as DNA: TGTGCCAGCAGCAACCCGAAGACAGGGCTTCACACTGAAGCTTTCTTT.

The chain uses TRBV5-6 and TRBJ2-1; D not certain. V was clipped by 1 base and J by 4 bases, with 6 bases between them. Germline values: CDR1 SGHDT, CDR2 YYEEEE. The CDR3 consists of 13 residues. CDR3 region: CASSLSRYNEQFF. The CDR3 DNA is TGTGCCAGCAGCTTGTCTCGTTACAATGAGCAGTTCTTC.

This chain connects TRBV19 to TRBJ1-1, with a weak D call TRBD1 (6 bases). Germline V gene data show CDR1 as LNHDA and CDR2 as SQIVND (reference sequence). Trimming left V 9 bases short and J 6 bases short, with 17 bases between. CDR3 length: 13 amino acids. The CDR3 DNA follows: TGTGCCAGCCGAAGGGGGGGGACTGCTGAAGCTTTCTTT. Its protein product is CASRRGGTAEAFF.

This chain joins TRBV27 and TRBJ2-7, with 12 bases fitting TRBD1. Germline V gene sequence: CDR1 MNHEY, CDR2 SMNVEV (reference sequence). The CDR3 runs 22 residues. V lost 0 bases and J lost 4; bases outside the gene matches: 22. The CDR3: CASSLSTPRDRGRPDDPYEQYF. CDR3 coding DNA: TGTGCCAGCAGTTTATCGACCCCTCGGGACAGGGGGCGCCCGGACGACCCTTACGAGCAGTACTTC.

The chain links TRBV5-1 to TRBJ1-1; D perhaps matches TRBD1 (5 bases). This CDR3 is 15 amino acids long. Germline V gene data show CDR1 as SGHRS and CDR2 as YFSETQ. Trimming cost V 2 bases and J 5 bases, with 16 bases left between them. CDR3 loop: CASSFQGHENTEAFF. Written as DNA, the CDR3 is TGCGCCAGCAGCTTCCAAGGACATGAGAATACTGAAGCTTTCTTT.

This chain uses TRBV2 with TRBJ2-3; 7 bases agree with TRBD1. The germline V gene encodes CDR1 SNHLY and CDR2 FYNNEI. CDR3 size: 15 residues. Losses at the gene ends were 6 bases for V and 0 bases for J; bases not matched to a gene: 6. CDR3 loop: CASSLQGRSTDTQYF. The CDR3 region has the DNA TGTGCCAGCAGCTTACAGGGGAGAAGCACAGATACGCAGTATTTT.

The V and J genes are TRBV29-1 and TRBJ1-1; D might be TRBD1 (6 bases). The V end was cut by 5 bases, the J end by 6 bases, with 22 bases between. Germline lookup yields CDR1 SQVTM and CDR2 ANQGSEA. This CDR3 spans 15 amino acids. The CDR3 loop reads CSVTSGRGAISEAFF. CDR3 sequence (DNA): TGCAGCGTTACCTCGGGGCGGGGGGCAATCTCTGAAGCTTTCTTT.

J is TRBJ2-7 and V is TRBV5-4, with 8 nucleotides matching TRBD1. This CDR3 region has 14 residues. In germline, CDR1 is SGHNT, CDR2 YYREEE (reference sequence). After removal of 3 bases from V and 6 bases from J, the junction contained 8 bases not matched to a gene. In nucleotides, the CDR3 is TGTGCCAGCAGCTATTCGACAGGGGTTGGCGAGCAGTACTTC. Protein: CASSYSTGVGEQYF.

V gene TRBV5-8 combines with J gene TRBJ2-1; D is unresolved. Trimming removed 2 bases from V and 3 bases from J, with 15 bases in between. In germline, CDR1 is SGHTS, CDR2 YDEGEE. The CDR3 runs to 16 residues. In DNA, the CDR3 is TGTGCCAGCAGCTTTTTGAGTTTGGGAATCTACAATGAGCAGTTCTTC. Translated: CASSFLSLGIYNEQFF.

The V call is TRBV5-1, the J call TRBJ2-5, with a weak D call TRBD1 (6 bases). Germline-derived CDR1 and CDR2 are SGHRS and YFSETQ. Deletions cut 0 bases from V and 4 bases from J, with 13 bases between. The CDR3 extends over 15 amino acids. CDR3 sequence (DNA): TGCGCCAGCAGCTTGGCGTACAGGGATGGAGAGACCCAGTACTTC. It specifies CASSLAYRDGETQYF.

The V gene is TRBV5-1, the J gene TRBJ1-2; D call uncertain. From germline, CDR1 is SGHRS and CDR2 YFSETQ. The CDR3 sequence is 12 residues long. Trimming took off 2 bases at V and 7 bases at J, with 9 bases between the two ends. The CDR3, as DNA: TGCGCCAGCAGCTTCCCCGGGAGTGGCTACACCTTC. It specifies CASSFPGSGYTF.

The V call is TRBV19, the J call TRBJ1-2, with TRBD1 identical over 9 bases. This CDR3 is built from 14 residues. Trimming at V came to 4 bases and at J to 5 bases, leaving 5 bases not matched to a gene. In germline, CDR1 is LNHDA, CDR2 SQIVND (reference sequence). CDR3 DNA: TGTGCCAGTAGTAATCGACAGGGGGTTTATGGCTACACCTTC. Amino acids: CASSNRQGVYGYTF. The whole variable domain, filled in from reference TRBV19 and TRBJ1-2, reads DGGITQSPKYLFRKEGQNVTLSCEQNLNHDAMYWYRQDPGQGLRLIYYSQIVNDFQKGDIAEGYSVSREKKESFPLTVTSAQKNPTAFYLCASSNRQGVYGYTFGSGTRLTVV.

This chain uses TRBV9 with TRBJ2-2; D is uncertain. Trimming shortened V by 0 bases and J by 5 bases, and 5 bases separated the two germline ends. The V gene's germline CDR1 is SGDLS and CDR2 YYNGEE. The length of the CDR3 is 13 residues. The CDR3 loop reads CASSVVGTGELFF. The DNA of the CDR3 is TGTGCCAGCAGCGTAGTTGGAACCGGGGAGCTGTTTTTT.

The rearrangement uses TRBV6-6 and TRBJ1-1; D unresolved. V lost 4 bases and J 0 bases, leaving 9 bases between the germline ends. The CDR3 is made up of 14 amino acids. Germline V gene sequence: CDR1 MNHNY, CDR2 SVGAGI (reference sequence). DNA for the CDR3: TGTGCCAGCAGTTTGGACGGAATGAACACTGAAGCTTTCTTT. It is translated as CASSLDGMNTEAFF.

The chain employs TRBV12-3 or TRBV12-4 and TRBJ2-7; 8 positions match TRBD1. J lost 6 bases, V lost 5 bases, and 6 bases had no gene match. The CDR3 contains 13 residues. The CDR3 sequence: CASSPLTGAEQYF. CDR3 bases: TGTGCCAGCAGTCCATTGACAGGGGCCGAGCAGTACTTC.